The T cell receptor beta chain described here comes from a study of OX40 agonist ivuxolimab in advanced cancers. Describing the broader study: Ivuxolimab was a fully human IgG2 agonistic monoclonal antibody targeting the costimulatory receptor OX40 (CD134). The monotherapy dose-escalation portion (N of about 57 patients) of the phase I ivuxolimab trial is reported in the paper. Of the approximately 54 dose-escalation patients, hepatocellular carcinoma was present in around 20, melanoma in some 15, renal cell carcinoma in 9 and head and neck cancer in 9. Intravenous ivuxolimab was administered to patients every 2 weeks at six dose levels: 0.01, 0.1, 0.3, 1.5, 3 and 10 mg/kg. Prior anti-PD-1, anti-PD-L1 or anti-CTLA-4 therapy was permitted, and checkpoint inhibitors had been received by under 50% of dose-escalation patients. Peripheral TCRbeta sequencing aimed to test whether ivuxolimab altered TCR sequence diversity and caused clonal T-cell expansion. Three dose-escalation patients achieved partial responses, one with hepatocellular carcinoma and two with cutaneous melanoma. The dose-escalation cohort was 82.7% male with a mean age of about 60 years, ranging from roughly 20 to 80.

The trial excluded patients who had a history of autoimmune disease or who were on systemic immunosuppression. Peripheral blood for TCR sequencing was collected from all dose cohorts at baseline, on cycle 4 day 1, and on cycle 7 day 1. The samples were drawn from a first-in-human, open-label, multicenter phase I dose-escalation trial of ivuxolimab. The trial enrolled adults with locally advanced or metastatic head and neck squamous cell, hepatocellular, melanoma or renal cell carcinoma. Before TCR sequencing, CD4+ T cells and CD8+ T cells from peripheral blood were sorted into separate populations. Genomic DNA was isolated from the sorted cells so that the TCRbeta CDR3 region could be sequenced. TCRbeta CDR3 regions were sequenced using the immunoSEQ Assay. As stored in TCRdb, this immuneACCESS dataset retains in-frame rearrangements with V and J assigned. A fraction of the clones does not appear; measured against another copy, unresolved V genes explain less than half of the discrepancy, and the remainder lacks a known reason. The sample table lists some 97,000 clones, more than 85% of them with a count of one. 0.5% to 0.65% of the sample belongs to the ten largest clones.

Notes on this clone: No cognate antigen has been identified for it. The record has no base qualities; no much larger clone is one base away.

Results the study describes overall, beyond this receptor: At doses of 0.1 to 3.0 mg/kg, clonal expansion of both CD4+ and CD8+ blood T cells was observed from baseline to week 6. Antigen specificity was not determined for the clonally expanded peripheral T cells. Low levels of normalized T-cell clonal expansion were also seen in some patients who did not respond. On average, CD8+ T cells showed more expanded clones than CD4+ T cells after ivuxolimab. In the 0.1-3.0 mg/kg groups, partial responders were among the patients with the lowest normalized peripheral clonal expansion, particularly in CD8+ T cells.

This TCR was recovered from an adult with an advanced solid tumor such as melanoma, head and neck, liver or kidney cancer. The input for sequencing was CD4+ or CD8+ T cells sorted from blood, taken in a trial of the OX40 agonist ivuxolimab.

The nucleotide sequence is given as TGTGCCAGCAGCCCCGCCCCTAGCGGGAGCATCTCCTACAATGAGCAGTTCTTC. It translates as CASSPAPSGSISYNEQFF. This chain is built from TRBV7-9 and TRBJ2-1; TRBD2 aligns with 10 central bases. The CDR3 starts with the cysteine, ends with the phenylalanine, and has 18 residues. Of all the DNA, just the CDR3 is kept, 54 bases in frame from base 1. V lost 5 bases and J lost 0 bases, and the count of bases not matched to a germline gene is 10. Taken from the germline V gene (reference sequence), the CDR1 and CDR2 loops are SEHNR and FQNEAQ.